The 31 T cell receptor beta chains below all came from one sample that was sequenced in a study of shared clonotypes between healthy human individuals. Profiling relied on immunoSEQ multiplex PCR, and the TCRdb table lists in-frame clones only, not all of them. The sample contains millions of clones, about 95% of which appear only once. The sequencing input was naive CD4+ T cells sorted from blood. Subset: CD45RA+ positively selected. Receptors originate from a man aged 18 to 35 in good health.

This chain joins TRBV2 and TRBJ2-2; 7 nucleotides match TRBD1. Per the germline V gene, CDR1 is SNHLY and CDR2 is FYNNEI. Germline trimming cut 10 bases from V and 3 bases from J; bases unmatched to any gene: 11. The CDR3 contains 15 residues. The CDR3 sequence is CATRDRDSHTGELFF. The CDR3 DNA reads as TGTGCCACCCGGGACCGGGACAGCCACACCGGGGAGCTGTTTTTT.

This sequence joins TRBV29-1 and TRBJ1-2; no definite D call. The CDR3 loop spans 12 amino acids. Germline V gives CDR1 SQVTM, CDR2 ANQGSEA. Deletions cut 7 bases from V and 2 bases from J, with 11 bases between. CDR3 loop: CSAQATNYGYTF. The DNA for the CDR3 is TGCAGCGCCCAAGCAACAAACTATGGCTACACCTTC.

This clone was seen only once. CDR3 DNA: TGTGCCAGCTTGGGACAGGGGGAATACAATGAGCAGTTCTTC. Its translation: CASLGQGEYNEQFF. The chain employs TRBV28 and TRBJ2-1; 11 bases align to TRBD1. The CDR3 sequence is 14 residues long. Germline V gene sequence: CDR1 MDHEN, CDR2 SYDVKM. V trimming: 8 bases; J trimming: 4 bases; junction bases outside the gene matches: 4. The entire variable domain, with the rest obtained from reference TRBV28 and TRBJ2-1, is as follows: DVKVTQSSRYLVKRTGEKVFLECVQDMDHENMFWYRQDPGLGLRLIYFSYDVKMKEKGDIPEGYSVSREKKERFSLILESASTNQTSMYLCASLGQGEYNEQFFGPGTRLTVL.

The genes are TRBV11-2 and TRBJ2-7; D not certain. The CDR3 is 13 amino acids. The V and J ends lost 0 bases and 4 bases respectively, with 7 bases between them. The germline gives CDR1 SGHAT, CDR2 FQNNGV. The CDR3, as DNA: TGTGCCAGCAGCTTAGATCATCCGTACGAGCAGTACTTC. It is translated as CASSLDHPYEQYF. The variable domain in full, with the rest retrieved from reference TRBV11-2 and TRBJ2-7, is EAGVAQSPRYKIIEKRQSVAFWCNPISGHATLYWYQQILGQGPKLLIQFQNNGVVDDSQLPKDRFSAERLKGVDSTLKIQPAKLEDSAVYLCASSLDHPYEQYFGPGTRLTVT.

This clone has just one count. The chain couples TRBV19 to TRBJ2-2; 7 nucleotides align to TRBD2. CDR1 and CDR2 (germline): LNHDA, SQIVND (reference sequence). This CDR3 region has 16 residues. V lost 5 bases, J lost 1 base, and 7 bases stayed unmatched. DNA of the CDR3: TGTGCCAGTAGTGCCAGACTAGCTTGGAACACCGGGGAGCTGTTTTTT. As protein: CASSARLAWNTGELFF.

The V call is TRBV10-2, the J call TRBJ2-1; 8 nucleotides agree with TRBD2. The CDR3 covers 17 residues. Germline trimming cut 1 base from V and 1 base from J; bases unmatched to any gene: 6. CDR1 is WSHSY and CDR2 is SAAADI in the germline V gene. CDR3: CASSEFSGRGSYNEQFF. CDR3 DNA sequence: TGCGCCAGCAGTGAGTTCAGCGGGAGAGGGTCCTACAATGAGCAGTTCTTC.

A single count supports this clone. CDR3 region: CASSLDGTTVQYF. The CDR3 DNA sequence: TGTGCCAGCAGCTTAGACGGGACTACGGTGCAGTACTTC. This sequence joins TRBV7-8 and TRBJ2-7, with 7 nucleotides matching TRBD2. This CDR3 spans 13 amino acids. The ends lost 1 base at V and 9 bases at J; junction bases unmatched: 6. Germline CDR1 and CDR2: SGHVS and FQNEAQ.

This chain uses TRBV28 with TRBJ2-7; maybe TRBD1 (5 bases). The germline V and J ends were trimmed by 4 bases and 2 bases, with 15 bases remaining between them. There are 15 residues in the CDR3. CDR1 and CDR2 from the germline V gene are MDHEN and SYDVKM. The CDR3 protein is CASSYNLKGPYEQYF. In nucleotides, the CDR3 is TGTGCCAGCAGTTATAACCTGAAGGGGCCCTACGAGCAGTACTTC.

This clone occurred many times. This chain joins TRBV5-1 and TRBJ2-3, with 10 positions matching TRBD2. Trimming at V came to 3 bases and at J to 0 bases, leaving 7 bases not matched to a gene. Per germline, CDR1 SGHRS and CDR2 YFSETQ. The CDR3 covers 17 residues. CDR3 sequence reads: CASSWGTSATSTDTQYF. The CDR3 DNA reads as TGCGCCAGCAGCTGGGGGACTAGCGCCACTAGCACAGATACGCAGTATTTT.

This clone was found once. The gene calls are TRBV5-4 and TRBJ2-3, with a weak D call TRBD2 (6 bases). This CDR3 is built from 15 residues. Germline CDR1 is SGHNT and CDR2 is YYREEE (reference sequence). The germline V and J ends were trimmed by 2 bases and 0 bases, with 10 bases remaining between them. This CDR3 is CASSFNSGSTDTQYF. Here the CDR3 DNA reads TGTGCCAGCAGCTTTAATAGCGGAAGCACAGATACGCAGTATTTT.

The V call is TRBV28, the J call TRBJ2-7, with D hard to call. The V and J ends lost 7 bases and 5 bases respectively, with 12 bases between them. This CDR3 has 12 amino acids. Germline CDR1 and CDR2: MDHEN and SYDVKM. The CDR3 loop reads CASTTPGDEQYF. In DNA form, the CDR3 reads TGTGCCAGCACCACTCCGGGCGACGAGCAGTACTTC.

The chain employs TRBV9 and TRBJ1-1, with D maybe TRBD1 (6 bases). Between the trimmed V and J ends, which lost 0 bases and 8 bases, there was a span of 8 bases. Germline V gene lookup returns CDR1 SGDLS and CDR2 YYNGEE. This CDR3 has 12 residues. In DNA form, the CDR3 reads TGTGCCAGCAGCGTAGGAGACAGGGAAGCTTTCTTT. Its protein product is CASSVGDREAFF.

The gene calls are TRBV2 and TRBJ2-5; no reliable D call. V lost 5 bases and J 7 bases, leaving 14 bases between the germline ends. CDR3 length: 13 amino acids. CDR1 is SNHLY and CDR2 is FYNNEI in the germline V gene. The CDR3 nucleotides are TGTGCCAGCAGTTACACACCGTCGGGGACCCAGTACTTC. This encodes CASSYTPSGTQYF.

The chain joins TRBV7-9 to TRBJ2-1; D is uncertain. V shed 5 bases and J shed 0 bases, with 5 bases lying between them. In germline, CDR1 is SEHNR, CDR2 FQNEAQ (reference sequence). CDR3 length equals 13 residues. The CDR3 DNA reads TGTGCCAGCAGCCCCGACTCCTACAATGAGCAGTTCTTC. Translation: CASSPDSYNEQFF.

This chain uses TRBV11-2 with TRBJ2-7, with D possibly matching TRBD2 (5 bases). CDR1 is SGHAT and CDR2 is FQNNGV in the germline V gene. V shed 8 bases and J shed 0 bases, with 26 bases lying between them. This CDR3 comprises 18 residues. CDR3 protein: CASSLVLAGRRSSYEQYF. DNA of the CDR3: TGTGCCAGCTCCCTGGTTTTGGCGGGCAGAAGGAGCTCCTACGAGCAGTACTTC.

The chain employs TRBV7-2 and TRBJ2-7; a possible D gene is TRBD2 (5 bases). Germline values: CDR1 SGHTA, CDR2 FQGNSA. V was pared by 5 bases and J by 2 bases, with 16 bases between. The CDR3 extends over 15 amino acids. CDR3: CASSLPRLAAYEQYF. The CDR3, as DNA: TGTGCCAGCAGCCTACCCCGGCTAGCCGCCTACGAGCAGTACTTC.

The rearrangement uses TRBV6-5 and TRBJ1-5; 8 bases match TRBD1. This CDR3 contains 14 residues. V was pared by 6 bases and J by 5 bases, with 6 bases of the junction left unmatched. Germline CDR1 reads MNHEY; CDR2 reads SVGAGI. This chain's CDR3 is CASRRLTGDQPQHF. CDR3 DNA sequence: TGTGCCAGCAGGCGATTGACAGGGGATCAGCCCCAGCATTTT.

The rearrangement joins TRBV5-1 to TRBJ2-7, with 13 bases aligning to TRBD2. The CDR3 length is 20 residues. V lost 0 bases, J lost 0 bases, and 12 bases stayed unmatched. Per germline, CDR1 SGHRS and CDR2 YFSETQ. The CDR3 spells CASSLGAWTSGRPSSYEQYF. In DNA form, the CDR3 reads TGCGCCAGCAGCTTGGGTGCCTGGACTAGCGGGAGACCAAGCTCCTACGAGCAGTACTTC.

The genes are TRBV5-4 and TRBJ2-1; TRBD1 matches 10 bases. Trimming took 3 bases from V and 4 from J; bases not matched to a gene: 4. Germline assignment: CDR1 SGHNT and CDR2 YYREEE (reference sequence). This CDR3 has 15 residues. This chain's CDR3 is CASSSAGQGYNEQFF. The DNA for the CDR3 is TGTGCCAGCAGCTCAGCGGGACAGGGGTACAATGAGCAGTTCTTC.

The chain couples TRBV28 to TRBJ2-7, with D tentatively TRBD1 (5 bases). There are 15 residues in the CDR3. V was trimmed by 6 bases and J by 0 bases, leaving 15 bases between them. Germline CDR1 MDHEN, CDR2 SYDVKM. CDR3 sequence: CASRGYGASSYEQYF. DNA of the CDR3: TGTGCCAGCAGGGGGTATGGGGCGAGCTCCTACGAGCAGTACTTC.

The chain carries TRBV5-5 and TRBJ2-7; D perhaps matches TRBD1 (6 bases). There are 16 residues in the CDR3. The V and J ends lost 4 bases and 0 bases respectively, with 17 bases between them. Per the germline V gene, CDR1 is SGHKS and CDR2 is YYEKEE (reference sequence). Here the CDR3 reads CASSDARTDSSYEQYF. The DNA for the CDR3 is TGTGCCAGCAGCGATGCCCGGACGGACAGCTCCTACGAGCAGTACTTC.

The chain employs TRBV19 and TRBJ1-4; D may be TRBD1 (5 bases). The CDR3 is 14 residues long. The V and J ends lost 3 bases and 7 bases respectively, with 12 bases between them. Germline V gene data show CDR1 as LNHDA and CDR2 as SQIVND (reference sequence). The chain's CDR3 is CASSIVTVGEKLFF. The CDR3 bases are TGTGCCAGTAGTATTGTGACAGTGGGTGAAAAACTGTTTTTT.

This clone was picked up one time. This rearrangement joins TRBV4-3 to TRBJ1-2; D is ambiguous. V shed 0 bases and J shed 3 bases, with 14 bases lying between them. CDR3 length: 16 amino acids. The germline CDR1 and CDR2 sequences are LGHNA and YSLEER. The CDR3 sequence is CASSQDRAVSYYGYTF. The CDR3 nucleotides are TGCGCCAGCAGCCAAGATAGGGCAGTCTCATACTATGGCTACACCTTC.

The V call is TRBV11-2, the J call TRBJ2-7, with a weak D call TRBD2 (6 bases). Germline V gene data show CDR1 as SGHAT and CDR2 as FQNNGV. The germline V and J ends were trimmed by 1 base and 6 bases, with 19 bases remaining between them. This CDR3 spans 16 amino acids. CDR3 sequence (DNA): TGTGCCAGCAGCTTAGTAGGAATAGCGGTAGACTCCGAGCAGTACTTC. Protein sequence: CASSLVGIAVDSEQYF.

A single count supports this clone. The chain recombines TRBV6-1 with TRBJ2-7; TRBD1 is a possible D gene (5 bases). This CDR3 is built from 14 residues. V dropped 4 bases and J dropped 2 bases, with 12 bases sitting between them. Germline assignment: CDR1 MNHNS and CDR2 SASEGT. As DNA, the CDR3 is TGTGCCAGCAGTGCACAGGTAAGGGCCTACGAGCAGTACTTC. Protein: CASSAQVRAYEQYF.

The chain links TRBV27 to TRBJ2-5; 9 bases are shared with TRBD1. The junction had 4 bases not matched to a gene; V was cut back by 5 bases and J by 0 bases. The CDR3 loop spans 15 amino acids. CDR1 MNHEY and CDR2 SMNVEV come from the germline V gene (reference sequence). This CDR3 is CASSGTGIYQETQYF. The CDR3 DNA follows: TGTGCCAGCAGTGGGACAGGGATATACCAAGAGACCCAGTACTTC.

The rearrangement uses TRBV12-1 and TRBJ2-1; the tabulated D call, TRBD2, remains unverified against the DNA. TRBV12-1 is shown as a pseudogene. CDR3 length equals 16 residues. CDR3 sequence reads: CASSSPLARTYNEQFF. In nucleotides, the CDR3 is TGTGCCAGCAGCTCCCCTCTAGCGAGGACCTACAATGAGCAGTTCTTC.

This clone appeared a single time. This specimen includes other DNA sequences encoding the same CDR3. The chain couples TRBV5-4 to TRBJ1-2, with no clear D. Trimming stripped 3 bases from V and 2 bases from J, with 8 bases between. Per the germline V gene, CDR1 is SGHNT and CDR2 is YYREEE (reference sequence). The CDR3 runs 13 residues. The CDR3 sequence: CASSSPGNYGYTF. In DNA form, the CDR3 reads TGTGCCAGCAGCTCTCCGGGGAACTATGGCTACACCTTC. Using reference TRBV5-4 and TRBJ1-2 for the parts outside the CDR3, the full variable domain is ETGVTQSPTHLIKTRGQQVTLRCSSQSGHNTVSWYQQALGQGPQFIFQYYREEENGRGNFPPRFSGLQFPNYSSELNVNALELDDSALYLCASSSPGNYGYTFGSGTRLTVV.

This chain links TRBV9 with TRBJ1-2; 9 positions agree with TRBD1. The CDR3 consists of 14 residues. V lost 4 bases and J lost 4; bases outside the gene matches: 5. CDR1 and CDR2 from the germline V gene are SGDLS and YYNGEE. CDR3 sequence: CASSPSGQGYGYTF. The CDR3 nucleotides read TGTGCCAGCAGCCCATCGGGACAGGGCTATGGCTACACCTTC.

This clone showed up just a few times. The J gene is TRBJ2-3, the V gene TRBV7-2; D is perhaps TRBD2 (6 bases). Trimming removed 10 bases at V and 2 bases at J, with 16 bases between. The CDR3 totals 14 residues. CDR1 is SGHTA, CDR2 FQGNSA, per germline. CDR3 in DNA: TGTGCCACCACGGTACTAGCTTACACAGATACGCAGTATTTT. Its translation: CATTVLAYTDTQYF.

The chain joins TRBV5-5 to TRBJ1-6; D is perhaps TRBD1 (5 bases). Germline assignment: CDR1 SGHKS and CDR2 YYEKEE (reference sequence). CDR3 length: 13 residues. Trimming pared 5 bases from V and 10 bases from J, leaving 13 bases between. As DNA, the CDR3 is TGTGCCAGCAGTTTAACAGGCGAATCACCCCTCCACTTT. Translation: CASSLTGESPLHF.